Below are 12 T cell receptor beta chains sequenced from a single sample in a study of cytomegalovirus exposure and HLA in healthy donors (dated by TCRdb to between 2016 and 2019). The method behind the library was the immunoSEQ multiplex PCR assay. The multiplex PCR relied on a mix of 60 forward primers for TCR Vbeta segments and 13 reverse primers for TCR Jbeta segments. TCRdb's version of the immuneACCESS table is confined to in-frame rearrangements and falls short of the full clone set. An unresolved V gene accounts for under half of the shortfall where checked; the remainder is of unknown origin. This sample holds 90,000 to 140,000 clones; approximately 70% were observed only once. The top ten hold roughly 3% of the sample. The sequencing input was PBMCs. These receptors were collected from a man aged 25 to 40 in good health and CMV-seronegative.

This chain connects TRBV18 to TRBJ1-1; 7 positions match TRBD1. Germline V gives CDR1 KGHSH, CDR2 LQKENI. Germline trimming cut 3 bases from V and 10 bases from J; bases unmatched to any gene: 14. There are 15 residues in the CDR3. The CDR3 spells CASSPPTGTGFGAFF. CDR3 nucleotide sequence: TGTGCCAGCTCACCTCCGACAGGGACCGGGTTCGGAGCTTTCTTT.

The V gene is TRBV18, the J gene TRBJ1-2; TRBD1 agrees at 7 bases. This CDR3 contains 15 residues. The germline gives CDR1 KGHSH, CDR2 LQKENI. Losses at the gene ends were 4 bases for V and 5 bases for J; bases not matched to a gene: 10. The chain's CDR3 is CASSQGQQSSYGYTF. The CDR3 region has the DNA TGTGCCAGCTCACAGGGACAGCAATCCTCATATGGCTACACCTTC.

This chain's CDR3 is CASSFGGGRTEAFF. The CDR3 region has the DNA TGTGCCAGCAGCTTTGGCGGGGGACGCACTGAAGCTTTCTTT. The chain recombines TRBV5-6 with TRBJ1-1, with D perhaps matching TRBD1 (5 bases). V was cut by 2 bases and J by 4 bases, with 12 bases left in between. Germline CDR1 is SGHDT and CDR2 is YYEEEE. This CDR3 is 14 amino acids long.

This rearrangement joins TRBV28 to TRBJ1-5, with a possible D match to TRBD1 (5 bases). Trimming removed 8 bases from V and 6 bases from J, with 11 bases in between. Looked up from germline, CDR1 is MDHEN and CDR2 is SYDVKM. The CDR3 runs 12 residues. CDR3 residues: CASGTGPQPQHF. For the CDR3, the DNA is TGTGCCAGCGGTACAGGCCCTCAGCCCCAGCATTTT. The entire variable domain, with the rest obtained from reference TRBV28 and TRBJ1-5, is as follows: DVKVTQSSRYLVKRTGEKVFLECVQDMDHENMFWYRQDPGLGLRLIYFSYDVKMKEKGDIPEGYSVSREKKERFSLILESASTNQTSMYLCASGTGPQPQHFGDGTRLSIL.

The chain joins TRBV6-5 to TRBJ1-1; maybe TRBD1 (5 bases). The CDR3 totals 12 residues. Trimming took 3 bases from V and 8 from J, leaving 10 bases between them. Germline V gives CDR1 MNHEY, CDR2 SVGAGI. CDR3 in amino acids: CASSYSGEEAFF. CDR3 coding DNA: TGTGCCAGCAGTTATTCGGGGGAAGAAGCTTTCTTT.

This clone has a handful of counts. The chain employs TRBV11-2 and TRBJ2-7, with D possibly TRBD1 on 5 matching bases. Trimming removed 5 bases from V and 6 bases from J, with 11 bases in between. Germline CDR1 and CDR2: SGHAT and FQNNGV. CDR3 length equals 12 residues. The CDR3 reads CASSRDRFEQYF. In DNA form, the CDR3 reads TGTGCCAGCAGCCGAGACAGATTCGAGCAGTACTTC. Full variable domain (outside the CDR3, taken from reference TRBV11-2 and TRBJ2-7): EAGVAQSPRYKIIEKRQSVAFWCNPISGHATLYWYQQILGQGPKLLIQFQNNGVVDDSQLPKDRFSAERLKGVDSTLKIQPAKLEDSAVYLCASSRDRFEQYFGPGTRLTVT.

V is TRBV10-3 and J is TRBJ2-5; 11 nucleotides align to TRBD1. From germline, CDR1 is ENHRY and CDR2 SYGVKD. Losses at the gene ends were 4 bases for V and 11 bases for J; bases not matched to a gene: 9. CDR3 length: 14 residues. CDR3 region: CAISVGQGAYEQYF. In DNA, the CDR3 is TGTGCCATCAGTGTAGGACAGGGGGCTTATGAGCAGTACTTC.

The sample holds a few counts of this clone. This chain uses TRBV19 with TRBJ2-1, with TRBD2 matching over 10 bases. Germline CDR1 is LNHDA and CDR2 is SQIVND (reference sequence). This CDR3 is 16 amino acids long. The V and J ends lost 6 bases and 6 bases, in that order; junction bases with no gene match: 11. The CDR3 reads CASSGTLAGTINEQFF. DNA of the CDR3: TGTGCCAGTAGCGGAACACTAGCGGGAACGATCAATGAGCAGTTCTTC. Using reference TRBV19 and TRBJ2-1 for the parts outside the CDR3, the full variable domain is DGGITQSPKYLFRKEGQNVTLSCEQNLNHDAMYWYRQDPGQGLRLIYYSQIVNDFQKGDIAEGYSVSREKKESFPLTVTSAQKNPTAFYLCASSGTLAGTINEQFFGPGTRLTVL.

The chain couples TRBV29-1 to TRBJ1-1; maybe TRBD1 (6 bases). V was clipped by 2 bases and J by 3 bases, with 7 bases between them. Per germline, CDR1 SQVTM and CDR2 ANQGSEA. This CDR3 is built from 12 residues. The CDR3 bases are TGCAGCGTTGAAAGGGGGTACACTGAAGCTTTCTTT. Encoded protein: CSVERGYTEAFF.

The J gene is TRBJ1-5, the V gene TRBV13; 9 bases are a match to TRBD1. Germline V gene data show CDR1 as PRHDT and CDR2 as FYEKMQ (reference sequence). The CDR3 contains 16 residues. The junction had 7 bases not matched to a gene; V was cut back by 5 bases and J by 2 bases. CDR3 region: CASSHQDRGGNQPQHF. The CDR3 DNA is TGTGCCAGCAGCCACCAAGACAGGGGGGGCAATCAGCCCCAGCATTTT.

The chain is built from TRBV7-8 and TRBJ2-2; 9 bases align to TRBD2. Trimming removed 5 bases from V and 7 bases from J; junction bases left unmatched: 8. The CDR3 has 15 residues. The V gene's germline CDR1 is SGHVS and CDR2 FQNEAQ. The CDR3 coding sequence is TGTGCCAGCAGCAGTAGCGGGAGCCTGGGCGGGGAGCTGTTTTTT. It yields the protein CASSSSGSLGGELFF.

The rearrangement links TRBV5-1 to TRBJ2-5, with TRBD2 identical over 7 bases. The V gene end was trimmed by 0 bases and the J gene end by 4 bases; junction bases not matched to a gene: 3. CDR3 length: 14 residues. The germline gives CDR1 SGHRS, CDR2 YFSETQ. CDR3 DNA sequence: TGCGCCAGCAGCTTGGGAACTAGCGTAGAGACCCAGTACTTC. Translation gives CASSLGTSVETQYF.